This entry is about one T cell receptor beta chain. V was shortened by 3 bases and J by 3 bases, with 15 bases between the two germline ends. The CDR3 spans 15 residues. Germline CDR1 reads MDHEN; CDR2 reads SYDVKM. These data come from a study of blood T cell repertoires in COVID-19. Overall study: Material from acute and convalescent COVID-19 was sourced from the United States, Italy and Spain.

Per the original methods: Reference gene primer amplification yielded estimated nucleated cell counts. Measured with immunoSEQ multiplex PCR; TCRdb has only the in-frame clones, and not every one. The D gene and trimming were derived from the DNA, and the V and J assignments and clone size from that table. Here the sample spans about 140,000 clones, approximately 79% being singletons. Material for sequencing was peripheral blood. V is TRBV28 and J is TRBJ2-7; D is possibly TRBD1 (5 bases). This receptor was identified in a man aged 50 or older with active or convalescent COVID-19. CDR3 loop: CASSFPLGQVYEQYF. CDR3 coding DNA: TGTGCCAGCAGTTTCCCCCTTGGACAAGTCTACGAGCAGTACTTC.